The 14 T cell receptor beta chains below come from one sample, sequenced in a study of blood T cell repertoires in COVID-19. Clones were read by immunoSEQ multiplex PCR, and TCRdb kept only the in-frame ones, dropping some. Of 50,000 to 65,000 clones listed, around 90% are singletons. The source material was peripheral blood. All receptors derive from a man aged 55 to 69 with acute or convalescent COVID-19.

This clone was picked up one time. The chain employs TRBV24-1 and TRBJ2-1, with D hard to call. Germline CDR1 is KGHDR and CDR2 is SFDVKD. V lost 5 bases to trimming and J lost 10 bases, with 8 bases between them. The CDR3 is 11 amino acids. CDR3 residues: CATSVGREQFF. Written as DNA, the CDR3 is TGTGCCACCAGTGTGGGCAGGGAGCAGTTCTTC.

This chain joins TRBV5-1 and TRBJ2-5; the D gene is possibly TRBD1 (5 bases). The CDR3 has 15 residues. V was pared by 7 bases and J by 5 bases, with 21 bases between. Germline assignment: CDR1 SGHRS and CDR2 YFSETQ. Written as DNA, the CDR3 is TGCGCCAGCGCCTACTCGCTACAGGAAGGGGAGACCCAGTACTTC. It encodes CASAYSLQEGETQYF.

The chain joins TRBV7-8 to TRBJ1-3, with TRBD1 matching 9 bases. The CDR3 sequence is 17 residues long. V gave up 8 bases and J gave up 0 bases; unmatched junction bases: 11. Germline V gives CDR1 SGHVS, CDR2 FQNEAQ. The CDR3 here is CASVPRGQGSSGNTIYF. As DNA, the CDR3 is TGTGCCAGCGTCCCCCGTGGACAGGGGAGCTCTGGAAACACCATATATTTT.

The chain employs TRBV2 and TRBJ2-7; D is unclear. The CDR3 is made up of 13 amino acids. Germline V CDR1 and CDR2: SNHLY, FYNNEI. Trimming stripped 6 bases from V and 2 bases from J, with 11 bases between. The CDR3 here is CASRARPTYEQYF. The CDR3 nucleotides are TGTGCCAGCAGGGCTAGGCCCACCTACGAGCAGTACTTC.

This CDR3 reads CASSLDRDPPIQYF. The CDR3 region has the DNA TGTGCCAGCAGCTTGGACAGGGACCCCCCCATTCAGTACTTC. This chain connects TRBV5-4 to TRBJ2-4, with D perhaps matching TRBD1 (6 bases). Germline V lookup: CDR1 SGHNT, CDR2 YYREEE (reference sequence). The CDR3 spans 14 residues. V lost 0 bases and J 9 bases, leaving 13 bases between the germline ends.

The chain is built from TRBV24-1 and TRBJ2-3; D unclear. The CDR3 is 14 residues long. The V end was cut by 3 bases, the J end by 4 bases, with 10 bases between. Germline CDR1 is KGHDR and CDR2 is SFDVKD. CDR3 sequence reads: CATSDPNLADTQYF. CDR3 DNA: TGTGCCACCAGTGATCCCAACTTGGCAGATACGCAGTATTTT.

This sequence joins TRBV15 and TRBJ2-2; a weak D match, TRBD2 (6 bases). Trimming stripped 3 bases from V and 6 bases from J, with 17 bases between. CDR3 length: 16 amino acids. CDR1 and CDR2 (germline): LNHNV, YYDKDF (reference sequence). The DNA for the CDR3 is TGTGCCACCAGCAGGCCGTCCGTGGAGGGTTCCGGGGAGCTGTTTTTT. Translating gives CATSRPSVEGSGELFF.

J is TRBJ2-1 and V is TRBV5-4; 8 nucleotides line up with TRBD2. The CDR3 totals 14 residues. Germline trimming cut 3 bases from V and 8 bases from J; bases unmatched to any gene: 7. CDR1 and CDR2 (germline): SGHNT, YYREEE (reference sequence). This CDR3 reads CASSSGTSNYEQFF. For the CDR3, the DNA is TGTGCCAGCAGCTCCGGGACTAGTAACTATGAGCAGTTCTTC.

The V call is TRBV14, the J call TRBJ1-1, with 8 bases that match TRBD1. The trim removed 5 bases at V and 3 bases at J, leaving 5 bases unmatched. The CDR3 has 14 residues. The germline CDR1 and CDR2 sequences are SGHDN and FVKESK. The CDR3, as DNA: TGTGCCAGCAGCATGGGACAGGCCTACACTGAAGCTTTCTTT. Protein: CASSMGQAYTEAFF.

This chain uses TRBV18 with TRBJ2-7; 9 bases map to TRBD1. V lost 3 bases to trimming and J lost 5 bases; unmatched junction nucleotides: 2. The CDR3 sequence is 13 residues long. CDR1 KGHSH and CDR2 LQKENI come from the germline V gene. The CDR3 DNA reads as TGTGCCAGCTCACCCGGGACAGGGAACGAGCAGTACTTC. Its protein product is CASSPGTGNEQYF.

This sequence joins TRBV7-9 and TRBJ1-3, with a possible D match to TRBD1 (5 bases). There are 14 residues in the CDR3. In germline, CDR1 is SEHNR, CDR2 FQNEAQ (reference sequence). Trimming took off 4 bases at V and 0 bases at J, with 7 bases between the two ends. CDR3 sequence: CASSSTGSGNTIYF. The CDR3 nucleotides read TGTGCCAGCAGCTCTACAGGCTCTGGAAACACCATATATTTT.

The chain carries TRBV19 and TRBJ2-5; 14 bases match TRBD2. The CDR3 runs to 19 residues. With 4 bases clipped from V and 5 bases from J, the junction kept 15 bases outside the gene matches. The germline V gene has CDR1 LNHDA and CDR2 SQIVND (reference sequence). In nucleotides, the CDR3 is TGTGCCAGTAGTACGACTAGCGGGAGGGGTAGTAAAGGTAGGGAGACCCAGTACTTC. Translated, it gives CASSTTSGRGSKGRETQYF.

In nucleotides, the CDR3 is TGTGCCAGCAGCGAGCGGGCGGGGGCTACAGATACGCAGTATTTT. It encodes CASSERAGATDTQYF. The chain employs TRBV11-1 and TRBJ2-3, with a tentative D call TRBD2 (7 bases). Per germline, CDR1 SGHAT and CDR2 FQDESV (reference sequence). This CDR3 spans 15 amino acids. Trimming stripped 5 bases from V and 3 bases from J, with 15 bases between.

This rearrangement joins TRBV27 to TRBJ2-7; 8 nucleotides agree with TRBD1. Germline assignment: CDR1 MNHEY and CDR2 SMNVEV (reference sequence). V trimming: 5 bases; J trimming: 1 base; junction bases outside the gene matches: 4. The CDR3 covers 14 residues. As DNA, the CDR3 is TGTGCCAGCAGTCTAGGACAGGGATCCTACGAGCAGTACTTC. Translated: CASSLGQGSYEQYF.